Detailed here is one T cell receptor (beta chain). Antigen unknown. The germline V gene encodes CDR1 MNHEY and CDR2 SVGAGI. CDR3 size: 12 residues. V lost 5 bases to trimming and J lost 7 bases, with 12 bases between them. These data originate in a study of cytomegalovirus exposure and HLA in healthy donors. Study results and limitations: A later analysis revealed that TCR association rates differed between HLA loci, peaking at DRB1 and bottoming out at HLA-C.

The PCR used 60 Vbeta and 13 Jbeta primers. Sequenced by immunoSEQ multiplex PCR; TCRdb stores in-frame clones only, minus some. The sample has roughly 140,000 clones; 75% to 85% are singletons. Sampled while nominally healthy, donors likely had unrecorded immune exposures. V is TRBV6-5 and J is TRBJ2-7; D gene uncertain. The specimen sequenced was PBMCs. The TCR originated in a woman in her thirties or forties in good health and CMV-seropositive. The CDR3 DNA reads as TGTGCCAGCAGTCCGCCCGGTGGTGAGCAGTACTTC. It codes for CASSPPGGEQYF.